This TCR beta chain is drawn from a study of T-cell reconstitution after alpha-beta-depleted transplantation in children. Study findings and constraints: Surviving recipient T cells and thymic progenitors underlay high day-60 TCRbeta diversity in some patients. At around two months after transplant, the alpha-beta T cells were reportedly derived from several hundred expanded clones that came from non-depleted graft cells. It was newly produced T cells that mostly accounted for T-cell counts and diversity one year after transplant.

Germline V gene sequence: CDR1 SGHRS, CDR2 YFSETQ. V was pared by 5 bases and J by 5 bases, with 5 bases between. The CDR3 is 11 amino acids. A library of TCRbeta sequences, prepared with unique molecular identifiers, was generated. TCRdb redid the calling of the PCR reads with MiXCR, one entry per CDR3 protein. The sample has 55,000 to 65,000 distinct CDR3 sequences, 44% seen once. Regarding this clonotype: Its antigen remains unidentified.

This TCR was recovered from a male patient younger than 18 who had a stem cell transplant for acute lymphoblastic leukemia, so the T cells may come from the graft donor. The sample was PBMCs, mostly from graft donor cells, taken 360 days after TCRalphabeta/CD19-depleted stem cell transplant. This sequence joins TRBV5-1 and TRBJ2-1; D is ambiguous. The CDR3 DNA reads as TGCGCCAGCAGAAGGGACAATGAGCAGTTCTTC. This encodes CASRRDNEQFF.